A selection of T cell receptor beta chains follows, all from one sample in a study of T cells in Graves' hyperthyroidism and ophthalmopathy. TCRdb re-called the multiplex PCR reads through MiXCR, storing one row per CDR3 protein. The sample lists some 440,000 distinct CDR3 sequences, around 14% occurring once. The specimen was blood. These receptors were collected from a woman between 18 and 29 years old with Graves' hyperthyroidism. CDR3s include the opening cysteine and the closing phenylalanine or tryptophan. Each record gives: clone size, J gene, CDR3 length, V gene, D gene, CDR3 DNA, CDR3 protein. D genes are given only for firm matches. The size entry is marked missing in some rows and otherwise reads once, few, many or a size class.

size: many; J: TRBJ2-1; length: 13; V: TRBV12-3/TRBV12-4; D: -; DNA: TGTGCCAGCAGCCCCGGGGAATATGGTGAGCAGTTCTTC; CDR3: CASSPGEYGEQFF
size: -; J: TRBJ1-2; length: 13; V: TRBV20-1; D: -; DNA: TGCAGTGCTAGCCAGGGATCCAGCTATGGCTACACCTTC; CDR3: CSASQGSSYGYTF
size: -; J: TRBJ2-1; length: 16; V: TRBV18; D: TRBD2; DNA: TGTGCCAGCTCCCAATCTCTAGCGGGAGGCAACAATGAGCAGTTCTTC; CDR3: CASSQSLAGGNNEQFF
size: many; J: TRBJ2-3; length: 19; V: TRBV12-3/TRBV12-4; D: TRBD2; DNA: TGTGCCAGCACTCTGATTGCTCTAGCGGGAAGATCGCGCACAGATACGCAGTATTTT; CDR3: CASTLIALAGRSRTDTQYF
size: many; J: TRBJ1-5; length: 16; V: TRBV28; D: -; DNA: TGTGCCAGCAGTGACACACGTTCCTATAGCAATCAGCCCCAGCATTTT; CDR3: CASSDTRSYSNQPQHF
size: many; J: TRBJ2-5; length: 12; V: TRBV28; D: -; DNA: TGTGCCAGCCGTGTGGGGCAAGAGACCCAGTACTTC; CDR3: CASRVGQETQYF
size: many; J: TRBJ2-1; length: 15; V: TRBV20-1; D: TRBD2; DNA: TGCAGCACTCTTGGGGGGGGACCAAGATGGAATGAGCAGTTCTTC; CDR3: CSTLGGGPRWNEQFF
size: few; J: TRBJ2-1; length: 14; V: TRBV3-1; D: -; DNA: TGTGCCAGCAGCCAAGAGACCCCCCCCAGGGGGCAGTTCTTC; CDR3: CASSQETPPRGQFF
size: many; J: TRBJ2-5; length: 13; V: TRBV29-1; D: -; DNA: TGCAGCGCCAGCTACAGGGAGGGAGAGACCCAGTACTTC; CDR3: CSASYREGETQYF
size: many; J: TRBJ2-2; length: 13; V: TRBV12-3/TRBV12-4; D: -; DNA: TGTGCCAGCAGCCCTGAATTCACCGGGGAGCTGTTTTTT; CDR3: CASSPEFTGELFF
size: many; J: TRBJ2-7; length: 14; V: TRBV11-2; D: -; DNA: TGTGCCAGCAGCTCGGTCCCGAACGGGGTCGAGCAGTACTTC; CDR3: CASSSVPNGVEQYF
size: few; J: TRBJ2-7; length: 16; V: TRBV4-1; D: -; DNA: TGCGCCAGCAGCCAAGATAAAGCGGCCAGATCCTACGAGCAGTACTTC; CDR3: CASSQDKAARSYEQYF
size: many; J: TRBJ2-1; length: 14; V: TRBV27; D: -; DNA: TGTGCCAGCAGTTCCCGTTCCCTCTACAATGAGCAGTTCTTC; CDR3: CASSSRSLYNEQFF
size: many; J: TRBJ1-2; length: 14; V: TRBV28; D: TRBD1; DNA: TGTGCCAGCAGACAACAGGGGGTAAACTATGGCTACACCTTC; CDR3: CASRQQGVNYGYTF
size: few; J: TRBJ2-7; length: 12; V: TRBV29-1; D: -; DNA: TGCAGCGTTGAGGGGCTCACCTACGAGCAGTACTTC; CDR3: CSVEGLTYEQYF
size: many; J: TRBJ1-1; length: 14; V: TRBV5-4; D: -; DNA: TGTGCCAGCAGCCGGGACGGATCGAACACTGAAGCTTTCTTT; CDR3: CASSRDGSNTEAFF
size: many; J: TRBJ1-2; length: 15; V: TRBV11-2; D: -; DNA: TGTGCCAGCAGCCCCTCCGGACAGCCACGCTATGGCTACACCTTC; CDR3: CASSPSGQPRYGYTF
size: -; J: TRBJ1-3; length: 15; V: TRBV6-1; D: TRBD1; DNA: TGTGCCAGCAGTCTCGGGACAGGGTCTGGAAACACCATATGTTTT; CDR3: CASSLGTGSGNTICF
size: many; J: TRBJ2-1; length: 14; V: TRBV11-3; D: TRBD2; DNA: TGTGCCAGCAGCCGCGGGGGATCCTACAATGAGCAGTTCTTC; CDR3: CASSRGGSYNEQFF
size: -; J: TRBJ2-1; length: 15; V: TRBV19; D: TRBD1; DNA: TGTGCCAGTAGTATAAGGGGGCAGTGGGACAATGAGCAGTTCTTC; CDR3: CASSIRGQWDNEQFF
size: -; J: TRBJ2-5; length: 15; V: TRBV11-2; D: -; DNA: TGTGCCAGCAGCTTCACAGGGACCTTGAGGGGGACCCAGTACTTC; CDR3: CASSFTGTLRGTQYF
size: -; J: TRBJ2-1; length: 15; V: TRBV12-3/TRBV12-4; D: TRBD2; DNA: TGTGCCAGCAGCGCGACTAGCAAAAATCACCATGAGCAGTTCTTC; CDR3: CASSATSKNHHEQFF
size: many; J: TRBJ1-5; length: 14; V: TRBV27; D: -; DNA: TGTGCCAGCAGTTTAGGGTATAGCAATCAGCCCCAGCATTTT; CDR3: CASSLGYSNQPQHF
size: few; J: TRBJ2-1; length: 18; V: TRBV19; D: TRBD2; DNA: TGTGCCAGTACCCGGTCTAGCGGGAGGGCCGGTGGTAGGAATGAGCAGTTCTTC; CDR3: CASTRSSGRAGGRNEQFF
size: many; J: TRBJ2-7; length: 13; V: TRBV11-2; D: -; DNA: TGTGCCAGCAGCTTAGAATTCGACTACGAGCAGTACTTC; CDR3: CASSLEFDYEQYF
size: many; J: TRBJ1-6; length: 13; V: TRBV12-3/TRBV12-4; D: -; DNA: TGTGCCAGCAGTCACGGGCATAATTCACCCCTCCACTTT; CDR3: CASSHGHNSPLHF
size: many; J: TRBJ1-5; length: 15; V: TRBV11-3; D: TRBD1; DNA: TGTGCCAGCAGCAGGGGACAGGGGATTAATCAGCCCCAGCATTTT; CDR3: CASSRGQGINQPQHF
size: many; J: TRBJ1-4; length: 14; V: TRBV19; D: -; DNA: TGTGCCAGTAGCCGGACGTCAACTAATGAAAAACTGTTTTTT; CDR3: CASSRTSTNEKLFF
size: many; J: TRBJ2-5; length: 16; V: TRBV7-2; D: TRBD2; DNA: TGTGCCAGCAGCCGAAAGACTAGCGGGGGGGCAGAGACCCAGTACTTC; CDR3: CASSRKTSGGAETQYF
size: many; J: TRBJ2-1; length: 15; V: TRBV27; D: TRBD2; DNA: TGTGCCAGCAGTCCCCGGTTAGCGGGGGGGTTAGGGCAGTTCTTC; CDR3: CASSPRLAGGLGQFF
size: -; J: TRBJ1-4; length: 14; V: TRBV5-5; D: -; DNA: TGTGCCAGCAGCCTGCCGGGGGCGGACGAAAAACTGTTTTTT; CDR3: CASSLPGADEKLFF